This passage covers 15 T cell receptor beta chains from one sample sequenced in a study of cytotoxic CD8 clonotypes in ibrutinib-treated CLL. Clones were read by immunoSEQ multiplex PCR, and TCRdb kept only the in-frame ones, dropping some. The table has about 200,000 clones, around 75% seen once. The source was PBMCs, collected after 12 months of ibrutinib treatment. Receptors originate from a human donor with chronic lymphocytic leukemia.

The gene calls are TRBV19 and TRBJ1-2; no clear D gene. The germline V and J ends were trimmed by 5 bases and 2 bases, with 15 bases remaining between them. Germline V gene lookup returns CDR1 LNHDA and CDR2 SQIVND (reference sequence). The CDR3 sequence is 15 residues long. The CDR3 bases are TGTGCCAGTAGTTCCTTTTTCCTGATAAACTATGGCTACACCTTC. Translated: CASSSFFLINYGYTF.

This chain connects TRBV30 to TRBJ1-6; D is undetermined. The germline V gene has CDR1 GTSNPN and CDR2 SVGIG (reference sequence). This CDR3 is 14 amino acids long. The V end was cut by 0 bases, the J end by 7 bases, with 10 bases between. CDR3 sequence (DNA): TGTGCCTGGAGTGTCACCCTAGACAATTCACCCCTCCACTTT. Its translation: CAWSVTLDNSPLHF. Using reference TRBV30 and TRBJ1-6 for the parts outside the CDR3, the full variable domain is SQTIHQWPATLVQPVGSPLSLECTVEGTSNPNLYWYRQAAGRGLQLLFYSVGIGQISSEVPQNLSASRPQDRQFILSSKKLLLSDSGFYLCAWSVTLDNSPLHFGNGTRLTVT.

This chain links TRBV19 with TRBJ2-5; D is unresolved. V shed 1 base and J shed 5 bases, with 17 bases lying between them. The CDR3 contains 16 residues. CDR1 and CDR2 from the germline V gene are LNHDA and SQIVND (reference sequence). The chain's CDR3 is CASSIVGDILGETQYF. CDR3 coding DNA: TGTGCCAGTAGTATAGTTGGAGACATCCTGGGGGAGACCCAGTACTTC.

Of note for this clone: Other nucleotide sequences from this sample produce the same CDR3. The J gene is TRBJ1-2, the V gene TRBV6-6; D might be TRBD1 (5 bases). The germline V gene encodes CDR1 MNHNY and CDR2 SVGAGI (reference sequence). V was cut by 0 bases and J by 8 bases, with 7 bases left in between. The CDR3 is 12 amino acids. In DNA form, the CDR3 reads TGTGCCAGCAGTTACTCTGGGGACGGCTACACCTTC. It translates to CASSYSGDGYTF.

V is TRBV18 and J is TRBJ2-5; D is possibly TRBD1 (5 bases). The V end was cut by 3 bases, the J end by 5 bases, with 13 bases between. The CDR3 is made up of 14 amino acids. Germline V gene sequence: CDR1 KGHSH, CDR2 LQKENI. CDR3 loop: CASSPSREDETQYF. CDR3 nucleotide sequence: TGTGCCAGCTCACCGTCCAGGGAAGATGAGACCCAGTACTTC.

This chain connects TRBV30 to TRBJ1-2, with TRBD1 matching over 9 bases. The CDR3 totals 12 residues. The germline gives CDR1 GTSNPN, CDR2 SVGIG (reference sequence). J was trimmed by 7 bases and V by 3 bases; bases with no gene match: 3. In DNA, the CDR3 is TGTGCCTGGAGGACAGGGGGGGGTGGCTACACCTTC. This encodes CAWRTGGGGYTF.

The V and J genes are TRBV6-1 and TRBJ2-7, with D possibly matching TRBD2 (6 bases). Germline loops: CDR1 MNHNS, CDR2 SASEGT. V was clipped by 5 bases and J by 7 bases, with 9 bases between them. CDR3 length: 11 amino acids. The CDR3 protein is CASSFAGEQYF. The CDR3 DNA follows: TGTGCCAGCAGTTTCGCGGGGGAGCAGTACTTC.

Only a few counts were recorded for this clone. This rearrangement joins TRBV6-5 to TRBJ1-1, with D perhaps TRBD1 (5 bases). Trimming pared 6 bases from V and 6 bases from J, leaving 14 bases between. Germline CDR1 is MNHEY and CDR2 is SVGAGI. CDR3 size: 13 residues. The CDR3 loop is CASRNPGDPEAFF. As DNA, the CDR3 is TGTGCCAGCAGAAACCCGGGGGACCCTGAAGCTTTCTTT.

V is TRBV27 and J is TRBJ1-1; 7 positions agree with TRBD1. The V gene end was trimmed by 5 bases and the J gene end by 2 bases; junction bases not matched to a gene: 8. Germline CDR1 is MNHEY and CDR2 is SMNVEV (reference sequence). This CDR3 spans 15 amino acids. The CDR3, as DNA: TGTGCCAGCAGTCCACAGACAGGGTTTAACACTGAAGCTTTCTTT. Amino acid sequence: CASSPQTGFNTEAFF.

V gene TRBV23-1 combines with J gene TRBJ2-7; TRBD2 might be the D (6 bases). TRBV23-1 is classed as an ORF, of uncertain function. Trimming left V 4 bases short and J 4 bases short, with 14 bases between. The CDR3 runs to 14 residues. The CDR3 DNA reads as TGCGCCAGCAGTCCCCCCGGGACTTTTTACGAGCAGTACTTC. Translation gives CASSPPGTFYEQYF.

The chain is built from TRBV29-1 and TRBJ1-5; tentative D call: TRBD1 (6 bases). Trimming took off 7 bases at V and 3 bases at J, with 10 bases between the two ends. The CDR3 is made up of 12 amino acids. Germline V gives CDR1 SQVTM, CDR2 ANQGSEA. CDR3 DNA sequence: TGCAGCGCCCAGGGGTCCAATCAGCCCCAGCATTTT. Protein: CSAQGSNQPQHF.

The CDR3 region is CASSIDDRVATYNEQFF. In DNA, the CDR3 is TGTGCCAGTAGTATAGACGATAGGGTAGCGACCTACAATGAGCAGTTCTTC. The chain couples TRBV19 to TRBJ2-1; maybe TRBD2 (5 bases). The CDR3 is made up of 17 amino acids. The germline gives CDR1 LNHDA, CDR2 SQIVND (reference sequence). V shed 0 bases and J shed 2 bases, with 14 bases lying between them.

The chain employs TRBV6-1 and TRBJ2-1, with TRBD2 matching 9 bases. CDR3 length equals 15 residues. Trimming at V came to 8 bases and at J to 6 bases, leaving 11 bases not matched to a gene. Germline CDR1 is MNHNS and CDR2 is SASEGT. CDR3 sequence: CASHPTRGGANEQFF. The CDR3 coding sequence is TGTGCCAGCCACCCCACGCGGGGGGGAGCCAATGAGCAGTTCTTC.

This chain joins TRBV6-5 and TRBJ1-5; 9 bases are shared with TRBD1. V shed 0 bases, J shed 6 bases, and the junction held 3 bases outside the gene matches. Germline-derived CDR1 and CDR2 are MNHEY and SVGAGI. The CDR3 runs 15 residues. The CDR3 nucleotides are TGTGCCAGCAGTTACTCGACAGGGGGAGGTCAGCCCCAGCATTTT. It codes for CASSYSTGGGQPQHF.

The DNA for the CDR3 is TGTGCCAGCAGCTTGGTATGGGACAGAACCTACGAGCAGTACTTC. Residues: CASSLVWDRTYEQYF. This chain connects TRBV5-5 to TRBJ2-7, with 7 bases identical to TRBD1. The CDR3 extends over 15 amino acids. Germline CDR1 SGHKS, CDR2 YYEKEE (reference sequence). Losses at the gene ends were 0 bases for V and 2 bases for J; bases not matched to a gene: 5.